Below are 25 T cell receptor beta chains sequenced from a single sample in a study of blood T cell repertoires in COVID-19. Libraries were prepared by immunoSEQ multiplex PCR; TCRdb keeps only in-frame clonotypes and omits some of them. The sample lists about 80,000 clones, approximately 88% occurring once. Input material: peripheral blood. The receptors stem from an elderly woman with acute or convalescent COVID-19.

The chain links TRBV5-1 to TRBJ1-1; 9 nucleotides line up with TRBD1. The CDR3 covers 16 residues. Germline-derived CDR1 and CDR2 are SGHRS and YFSETQ. After removal of 1 base from V and 5 bases from J, the junction contained 9 bases not matched to a gene. CDR3 protein: CASSLYLGQGGTEAFF. The CDR3 region has the DNA TGCGCCAGCAGCTTGTATTTGGGACAGGGTGGGACTGAAGCTTTCTTT.

This chain joins TRBV5-6 and TRBJ2-5, with 12 nucleotides matching TRBD1. J gave up 5 bases and V 3 bases, and 8 bases lay outside the gene matches. CDR1 is SGHDT and CDR2 is YYEEEE in the germline V gene. The CDR3 runs to 16 residues. The CDR3 sequence is CASSSNRDRGQETQYF. The CDR3 DNA follows: TGTGCCAGCAGCTCAAACCGGGACAGGGGGCAGGAGACCCAGTACTTC.

The rearrangement joins TRBV5-1 to TRBJ2-3; D remains unclear. Germline CDR1 and CDR2: SGHRS and YFSETQ. Trimming removed 4 bases from V and 6 bases from J, with 9 bases in between. CDR3 length: 12 amino acids. CDR3 in amino acids: CASSAGLDTQYF. The CDR3 DNA reads TGCGCCAGCAGCGCCGGTTTGGATACGCAGTATTTT. The full variable domain, its missing parts supplied by reference TRBV5-1 and TRBJ2-3, is KAGVTQTPRYLIKTRGQQVTLSCSPISGHRSVSWYQQTPGQGLQFLFEYFSETQRNKGNFPGRFSGRQFSNSRSEMNVSTLELGDSALYLCASSAGLDTQYFGPGTRLTVL.

The CDR3 is CASSRRGPGGSYEQYF. As DNA, the CDR3 is TGTGCCAGTAGCCGGAGGGGGCCAGGGGGCTCCTACGAGCAGTACTTC. J is TRBJ2-7 and V is TRBV19, with D perhaps TRBD1 (7 bases). V lost 6 bases and J 0 bases, leaving 18 bases between the germline ends. The CDR3 extends over 16 amino acids. CDR1 LNHDA and CDR2 SQIVND come from the germline V gene (reference sequence).

This rearrangement joins TRBV10-3 to TRBJ1-5; a weak D match, TRBD1 (5 bases). The CDR3 length is 17 residues. CDR1 and CDR2 (germline): ENHRY, SYGVKD. Trimming took 0 bases from V and 9 from J, leaving 21 bases between them. In nucleotides, the CDR3 is TGTGCCATCAGTGAGTCCGGGTTTGGGCAGGGAAGTCGGCCCCAGCATTTT. Its translation is CAISESGFGQGSRPQHF.

The rearrangement uses TRBV3-1 (or the pseudogene TRBV3-2) and TRBJ1-5, with a tentative D call TRBD1 (6 bases). V lost 5 bases to trimming and J lost 3 bases, with 11 bases between them. The CDR3 spans 14 residues. CDR1 and CDR2 (germline): LGHDT, YNNKEL (reference sequence). CDR3 in amino acids: CASSRGTNNQPQHF. DNA of the CDR3: TGTGCCAGCAGCAGGGGGACAAACAATCAGCCCCAGCATTTT.

V and J are TRBV28 and TRBJ1-2, with a tentative D call TRBD1 (5 bases). CDR1 is MDHEN and CDR2 is SYDVKM in the germline V gene. The CDR3 sequence is 12 residues long. Deletions cut 5 bases from V and 3 bases from J, with 7 bases between. The CDR3 loop is CASSLTDYGYTF. The CDR3, as DNA: TGTGCCAGCAGTCTGACAGACTATGGCTACACCTTC.

V gene TRBV12-3 or TRBV12-4 combines with J gene TRBJ1-2; 7 bases align to TRBD1. V trimming: 2 bases; J trimming: 7 bases; junction bases outside the gene matches: 4. The CDR3 consists of 13 residues. CDR3 loop: CASSLPQGGGYTF. The CDR3 DNA sequence: TGTGCCAGCAGTTTACCTCAGGGGGGTGGCTACACCTTC.

The chain recombines TRBV28 with TRBJ2-7; no firm D call. CDR3 size: 13 residues. Per germline, CDR1 MDHEN and CDR2 SYDVKM. Trimming shortened V by 1 base and J by 2 bases, and 6 bases separated the two germline ends. The CDR3 is CASSLLAPYEQYF. The CDR3 DNA is TGTGCCAGCAGTTTATTGGCTCCCTACGAGCAGTACTTC.

The gene calls are TRBV6-5 and TRBJ1-4, with D unclear. The CDR3 is 13 amino acids. Germline assignment: CDR1 MNHEY and CDR2 SVGAGI. Trimming left V 5 bases short and J 7 bases short, with 11 bases between. The DNA of the CDR3 is TGTGCCAGCAGTCCTCGCGGCCCTGAAAAACTGTTTTTT. Its protein product is CASSPRGPEKLFF.

The V and J genes are TRBV28 and TRBJ1-2; no clear D. Germline CDR1 is MDHEN and CDR2 is SYDVKM. The ends were cut back, 6 bases at V and 8 bases at J, with 10 bases in the middle. This CDR3 is built from 11 residues. CDR3 region: CASSRFGGYTF. CDR3 in DNA: TGTGCCAGCAGCCGATTCGGGGGCTACACCTTC.

This chain uses TRBV6-5 with TRBJ2-1; weak D call: TRBD1 (7 bases). Germline V CDR1 and CDR2: MNHEY, SVGAGI. V lost 2 bases, J lost 0 bases, and 11 bases lay in between. The CDR3 has 16 amino acids. CDR3 region: CASSYGQGGSYNEQFF. The CDR3 DNA follows: TGTGCCAGCAGTTACGGGCAGGGGGGCTCCTACAATGAGCAGTTCTTC.

The gene calls are TRBV19 and TRBJ2-1, with 12 bases aligning to TRBD2. V was pared by 5 bases and J by 5 bases, with 4 bases of the junction left unmatched. The length of the CDR3 is 15 residues. Germline-derived CDR1 and CDR2 are LNHDA and SQIVND (reference sequence). This CDR3 is CASSPRTSGNNEQFF. The CDR3 nucleotides are TGTGCCAGTAGTCCGCGGACTAGCGGGAACAATGAGCAGTTCTTC.

The chain employs TRBV3-1 (or the pseudogene TRBV3-2) and TRBJ2-7; D is perhaps TRBD2 (7 bases). This CDR3 is 16 amino acids long. Germline CDR1 LGHDT, CDR2 YNNKEL (reference sequence). Between the trimmed V and J ends, which lost 4 bases and 3 bases, there was a span of 19 bases. CDR3 sequence (DNA): TGTGCCAGCAGCCTCTCAGGAGGCGGGGGCAACTACGAGCAGTACTTC. Translation: CASSLSGGGGNYEQYF.

This sequence joins TRBV5-6 and TRBJ1-4; D uncertain. Germline lookup yields CDR1 SGHDT and CDR2 YYEEEE. Deletions cut 0 bases from V and 3 bases from J, with 9 bases between. The CDR3 length is 15 residues. The CDR3 nucleotides read TGTGCCAGCAGCTTGGGCGGGAGGGCTAATGAAAAACTGTTTTTT. Translating gives CASSLGGRANEKLFF.

This chain links TRBV3-1 (or the pseudogene TRBV3-2) with TRBJ2-3; TRBD2 agrees at 8 bases. J lost 2 bases, V lost 4 bases, and 5 bases had no gene match. This CDR3 contains 15 residues. In germline, CDR1 is LGHDT, CDR2 YNNKEL (reference sequence). The CDR3 spells CASSRPGLDTDTQYF. The DNA for the CDR3 is TGTGCCAGCAGCCGGCCGGGACTAGACACAGATACGCAGTATTTT.

The chain's CDR3 is CASSLARSGSGGRGELFF. CDR3 coding DNA: TGTGCCAGCAGCTTAGCTCGGTCTGGCAGCGGGGGTAGGGGGGAGCTGTTTTTT. This sequence joins TRBV7-2 and TRBJ2-2, with 8 bases that match TRBD2. The CDR3 totals 18 residues. Per the germline V gene, CDR1 is SGHTA and CDR2 is FQGNSA. V dropped 0 bases and J dropped 8; count of bases not matched to a gene: 14.

The chain joins TRBV7-3 to TRBJ2-5; weak D call: TRBD1 (6 bases). CDR1 SGHTA and CDR2 FQGTGA come from the germline V gene. The CDR3 sequence is 14 residues long. Trimming stripped 5 bases from V and 5 bases from J, with 15 bases between. The CDR3 nucleotides are TGTGCCAGCAGCCAGGGACAAGGGGTCGAGACCCAGTACTTC. It encodes CASSQGQGVETQYF.

The V and J genes are TRBV14 and TRBJ2-5; the match to TRBD2 covers 12 bases. CDR1 is SGHDN and CDR2 is FVKESK in the germline V gene. With 4 bases clipped from V and 5 bases from J, the junction kept 2 bases outside the gene matches. This CDR3 is 14 amino acids long. In DNA form, the CDR3 reads TGTGCCAGCAGCCCTAGCGGGGGGGCGGAGACCCAGTACTTC. This codes for CASSPSGGAETQYF.

The chain recombines TRBV9 with TRBJ2-3, with TRBD2 identical over 7 bases. This CDR3 is built from 14 residues. Germline loops: CDR1 SGDLS, CDR2 YYNGEE. V gave up 4 bases and J gave up 2 bases; unmatched junction bases: 4. CDR3 loop: CASSFAGDTDTQYF. Written as DNA, the CDR3 is TGTGCCAGCAGCTTTGCGGGGGACACAGATACGCAGTATTTT.

The chain's CDR3 is CASSEQVNYGYTF. The CDR3 DNA follows: TGTGCCAGCAGTGAACAGGTGAACTATGGCTACACCTTC. The chain uses TRBV2 and TRBJ1-2; D is ambiguous. Deletions cut 2 bases from V and 2 bases from J, with 6 bases between. Looked up from germline, CDR1 is SNHLY and CDR2 is FYNNEI. The CDR3 sequence is 13 residues long.

V and J are TRBV11-2 and TRBJ1-1; the match to TRBD1 covers 10 bases. CDR1 and CDR2 (germline): SGHAT, FQNNGV. The CDR3 spans 16 residues. The junction had 7 bases not matched to a gene; V was cut back by 4 bases and J by 2 bases. CDR3: CASSSSRDRGNTEAFF. The CDR3, as DNA: TGTGCCAGCAGCTCATCCCGGGACAGGGGAAACACTGAAGCTTTCTTT.

This clone occurred a few times. The chain joins TRBV7-3 to TRBJ1-1; 7 bases agree with TRBD1. The germline V gene has CDR1 SGHTA and CDR2 FQGTGA. Germline trimming cut 3 bases from V and 2 bases from J; bases unmatched to any gene: 12. The CDR3 loop spans 17 amino acids. The CDR3 loop is CASSLGRDSRGNTEAFF. The CDR3, as DNA: TGTGCCAGCAGCTTGGGCCGGGACAGCCGGGGAAACACTGAAGCTTTCTTT.

The chain is built from TRBV19 and TRBJ2-3; the match to TRBD1 covers 9 bases. The CDR3 sequence is 13 residues long. The V gene's germline CDR1 is LNHDA and CDR2 SQIVND (reference sequence). Losses at the gene ends were 4 bases for V and 14 bases for J; bases not matched to a gene: 10. The CDR3 region has the DNA TGTGCCAGTAGTAGCTGGACAGGGGCTGGCGTGTATTTT. It yields the protein CASSSWTGAGVYF.

V and J are TRBV19 and TRBJ1-3; 8 nucleotides align to TRBD1. V shed 6 bases and J 0 bases; nucleotides not matched to a gene: 7. Germline V gene lookup returns CDR1 LNHDA and CDR2 SQIVND (reference sequence). The CDR3 loop spans 16 amino acids. The CDR3 nucleotides are TGTGCCAGTAGCGGGGACAGGATTTACTCTGGAAACACCATATATTTT. This codes for CASSGDRIYSGNTIYF.